This section outlines one T cell receptor (beta chain) sequence together with its context. This sample stems from a study of blood T cell repertoires in COVID-19. V was clipped by 6 bases and J by 3 bases, with 16 bases between them. Per the germline V gene, CDR1 is MRHNA and CDR2 is SNTAGT. The CDR3 covers 15 residues. The data were produced by immunoSEQ multiplex PCR, yet TCRdb's version contains in-frame clones alone and is incomplete. The repertoire includes 250,000 to 350,000 clones, 88% of them detected once, and 3% sits in the top ten. Recruits, aged roughly 18 to 100 years, lived in 24 US areas. Researchers sorted participants into cohorts using their self-reported clinical history. Symptom resolution, clearance, or two negative PCRs marked the recovered donors of Cohort 3.

Specimen: PBMCs or T cells enriched from blood (not recorded which). V and J are TRBV6-4 and TRBJ2-3, with D tentatively TRBD1 (6 bases). The receptor was derived from a woman aged 45 to 65 who had recovered from COVID-19. The CDR3 DNA sequence: TGTGCCAGCAGGCCGACAGGTAGCTGGACAGATACGCAGTATTTT. As protein: CASRPTGSWTDTQYF.